The clone carrying this TCR beta chain was counted only a few times. A sample-barcoded 5' primer and a J-beta primer mix were used in a second PCR of about 7 to 12 cycles. From each sample, at least 2.5 million paired-end reads containing CDR3 were obtained. A single record per CDR3 protein comes from TCRdb applying MiXCR to the 5' RACE reads. The sample has about 1,800,000 distinct CDR3 sequences, approximately 30% seen once. The data stem from a study of blood T cells in healthy people across ages. With 5 bases clipped from V and 10 bases from J, the junction kept 8 bases outside the gene matches. Germline CDR1 and CDR2: SGHTA and FQGTGA. The CDR3 loop spans 13 amino acids.

The genes are TRBV7-3 and TRBJ1-1, with TRBD1 matching over 9 bases. The specimen sequenced was blood. The source of this sequence is a woman in her thirties in good health. DNA of the CDR3: TGTGCCAGCAGCCCCGACAGGGGGAATGTAGCTTTCTTT. This sequence encodes CASSPDRGNVAFF.